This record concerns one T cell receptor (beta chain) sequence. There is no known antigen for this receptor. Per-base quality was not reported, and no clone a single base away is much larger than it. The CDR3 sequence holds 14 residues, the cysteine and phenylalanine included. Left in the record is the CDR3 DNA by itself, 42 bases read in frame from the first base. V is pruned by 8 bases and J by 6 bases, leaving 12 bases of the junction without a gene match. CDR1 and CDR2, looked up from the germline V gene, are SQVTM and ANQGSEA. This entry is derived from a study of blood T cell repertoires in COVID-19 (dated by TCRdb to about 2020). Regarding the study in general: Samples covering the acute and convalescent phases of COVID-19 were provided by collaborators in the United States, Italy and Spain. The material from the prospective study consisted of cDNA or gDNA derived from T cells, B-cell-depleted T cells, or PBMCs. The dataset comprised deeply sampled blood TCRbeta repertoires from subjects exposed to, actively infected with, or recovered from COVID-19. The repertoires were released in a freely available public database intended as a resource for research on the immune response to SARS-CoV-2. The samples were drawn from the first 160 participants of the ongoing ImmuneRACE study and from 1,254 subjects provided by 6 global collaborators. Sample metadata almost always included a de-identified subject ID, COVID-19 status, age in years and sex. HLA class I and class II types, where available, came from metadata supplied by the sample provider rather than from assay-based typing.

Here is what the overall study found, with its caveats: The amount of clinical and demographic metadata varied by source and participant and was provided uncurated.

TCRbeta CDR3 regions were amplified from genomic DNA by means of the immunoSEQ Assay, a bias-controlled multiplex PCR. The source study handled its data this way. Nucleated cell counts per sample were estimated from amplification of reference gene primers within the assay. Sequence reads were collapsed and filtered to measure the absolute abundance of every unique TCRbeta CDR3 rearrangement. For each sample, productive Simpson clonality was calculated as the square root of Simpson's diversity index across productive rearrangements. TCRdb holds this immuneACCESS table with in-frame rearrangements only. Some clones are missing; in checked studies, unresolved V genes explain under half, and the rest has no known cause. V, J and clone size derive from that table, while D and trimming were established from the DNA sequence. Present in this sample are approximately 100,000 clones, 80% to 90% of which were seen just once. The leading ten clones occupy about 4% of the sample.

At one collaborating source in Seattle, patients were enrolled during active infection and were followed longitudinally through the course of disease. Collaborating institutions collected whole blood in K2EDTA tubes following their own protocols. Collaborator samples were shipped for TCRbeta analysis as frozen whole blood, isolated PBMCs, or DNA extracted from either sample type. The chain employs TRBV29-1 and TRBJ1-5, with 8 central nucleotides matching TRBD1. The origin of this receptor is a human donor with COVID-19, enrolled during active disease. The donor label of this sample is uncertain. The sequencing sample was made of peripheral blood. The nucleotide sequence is TGCAGCCCTAACCAGGGGGCGCAGGGTCAGCCCCAGCATTTT. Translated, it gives CSPNQGAQGQPQHF.